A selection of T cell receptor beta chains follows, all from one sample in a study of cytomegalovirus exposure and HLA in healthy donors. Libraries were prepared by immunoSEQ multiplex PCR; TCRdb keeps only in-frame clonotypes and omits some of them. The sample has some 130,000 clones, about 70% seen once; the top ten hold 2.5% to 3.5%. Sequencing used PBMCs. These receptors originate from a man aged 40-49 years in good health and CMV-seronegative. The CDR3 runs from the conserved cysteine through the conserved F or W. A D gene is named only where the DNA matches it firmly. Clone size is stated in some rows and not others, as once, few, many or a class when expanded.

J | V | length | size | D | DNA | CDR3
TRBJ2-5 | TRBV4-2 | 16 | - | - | TGTGCCAGCAGCCAAGAGTCTCAGCGGGACCAAGAGACCCAGTACTTC | CASSQESQRDQETQYF
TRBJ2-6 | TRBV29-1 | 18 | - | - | TGCAGCGTCCCCACTATTCGGCTCTTCGGCTCTGGGGCCAACGTCCTGACTTTC | CSVPTIRLFGSGANVLTF
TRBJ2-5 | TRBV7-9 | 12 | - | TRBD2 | TGTGCCAGCACCGCGGGAGGAGAGACCCAGTACTTC | CASTAGGETQYF
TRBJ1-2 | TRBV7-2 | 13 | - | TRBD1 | TGTGCCAGCAGCTCGACTCCAGGGGGTGGCTACACCTTC | CASSSTPGGGYTF
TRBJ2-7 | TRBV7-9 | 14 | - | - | TGTGCCAGCAGCACAATGTCGGGAACGTACGAGCAGTACTTC | CASSTMSGTYEQYF
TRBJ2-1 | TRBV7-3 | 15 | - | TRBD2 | TGTGCCAGCAGTTGGACTAGCGGGAGTAAGGATGAGCAGTTCTTC | CASSWTSGSKDEQFF
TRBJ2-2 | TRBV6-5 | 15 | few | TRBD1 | TGTGCCAGCAGAGCAAACACAGGGGGTGGCGGGGAGCTGTTTTTT | CASRANTGGGGELFF
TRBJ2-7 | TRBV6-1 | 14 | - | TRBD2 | TGTGCCAGTGGACTAGCGGTGATCTCCTACGAGCAGTACTTC | CASGLAVISYEQYF
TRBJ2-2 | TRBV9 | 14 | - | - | TGTGCCAGCAGCGTGCACCCAGACACCGGGGAGCTGTTTTTT | CASSVHPDTGELFF
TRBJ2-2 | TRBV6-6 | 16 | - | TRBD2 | TGTGCCAGCAGTGGGGCTAGCGGGAGTAACACCGGGGAGCTGTTTTTT | CASSGASGSNTGELFF
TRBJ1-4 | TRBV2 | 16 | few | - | TGTGCCAGCAGTGTTGACAGCACAAGAACTAATGAAAAACTGTTTTTT | CASSVDSTRTNEKLFF
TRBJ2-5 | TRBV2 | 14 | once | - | TGTGCCAGCAGTGTACAGGGATCCCAAGAGACCCAGTACTTC | CASSVQGSQETQYF
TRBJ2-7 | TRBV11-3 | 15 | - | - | TGTGCCAGCAGCTTAGTGATAGCTGAGGCCTACGAGCAGTACTTC | CASSLVIAEAYEQYF
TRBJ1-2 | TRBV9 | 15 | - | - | TGTGCCAGCAGCGTAGCGGGTCAGTTCTCTAATGGCTACACCTTC | CASSVAGQFSNGYTF
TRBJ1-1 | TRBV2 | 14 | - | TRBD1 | TGTGCCAGCAGTGAACAGTGGACAGGGGGCAAAGCTTTCTTT | CASSEQWTGGKAFF
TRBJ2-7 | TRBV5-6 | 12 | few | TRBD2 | TGTGCCAGCAGCTTCGCAGCGGGGCCAAGTCTCTTC | CASSFAAGPSLF